A selection of T cell receptor beta chains follows, all from one sample in a study of blood T cell repertoires in COVID-19. Assay: immunoSEQ multiplex PCR; the TCRdb copy retains only in-frame clones and omits some. The top ten hold roughly 6% of the sample, which has about 180,000 clones, about 85% seen once. The material sequenced was PBMCs or T cells enriched from blood (not recorded which). All receptors derive from a man aged 35-49 years who had recovered from COVID-19. CDR3s include the opening cysteine and the closing phenylalanine or tryptophan. The D gene is left open where the match is weak. Size is omitted from some rows. Given values are once, few, many or a class for expanded clones.

D gene: -; V gene: TRBV19; clone size: -; J gene: TRBJ1-3; CDR3 protein: CASSSGPNPGNTIYF; CDR3 DNA: TGTGCCAGTAGTAGTGGGCCGAATCCTGGAAACACCATATATTTT
D gene: -; V gene: TRBV27; clone size: -; J gene: TRBJ1-5; CDR3 protein: CASSFGVGNQPQHF; CDR3 DNA: TGTGCCAGCAGTTTCGGGGTGGGCAATCAGCCCCAGCATTTT
D gene: TRBD2; V gene: TRBV5-1; clone size: once; J gene: TRBJ2-3; CDR3 protein: CASSLLAGDPTDTQYF; CDR3 DNA: TGCGCCAGCAGTCTACTAGCGGGGGATCCCACAGATACGCAGTATTTT
D gene: -; V gene: TRBV19; clone size: -; J gene: TRBJ1-1; CDR3 protein: CASAGGATEAFF; CDR3 DNA: TGTGCCAGTGCCGGGGGGGCCACTGAAGCTTTCTTT
D gene: -; V gene: TRBV4-1; clone size: few; J gene: TRBJ1-5; CDR3 protein: CASSQVGQTSPQHF; CDR3 DNA: TGCGCCAGCAGCCAAGTAGGACAGACATCACCCCAGCATTTT
D gene: TRBD1; V gene: TRBV7-2; clone size: once; J gene: TRBJ1-2; CDR3 protein: CASSLQGGDYGYTF; CDR3 DNA: TGTGCCAGCAGCTTACAGGGGGGCGACTATGGCTACACCTTC
D gene: -; V gene: TRBV18; clone size: many; J gene: TRBJ2-7; CDR3 protein: CASSRYGGGQGGDYEQYF; CDR3 DNA: TGTGCCAGCTCACGATACGGGGGTGGTCAGGGGGGCGACTACGAGCAGTACTTC
D gene: -; V gene: TRBV11-2; clone size: -; J gene: TRBJ1-1; CDR3 protein: CASSLTANTEAFF; CDR3 DNA: TGTGCCAGCAGCTTAACAGCGAACACTGAAGCTTTCTTT
D gene: -; V gene: TRBV19; clone size: -; J gene: TRBJ2-2; CDR3 protein: CASSIPGNTGELFF; CDR3 DNA: TGTGCCAGTAGTATTCCGGGTAACACCGGGGAGCTGTTTTTT
D gene: TRBD1; V gene: TRBV9; clone size: many; J gene: TRBJ2-5; CDR3 protein: CASSAGTGRETQYF; CDR3 DNA: TGTGCCAGCAGCGCAGGGACAGGGAGGGAGACCCAGTACTTC
D gene: -; V gene: TRBV30; clone size: few; J gene: TRBJ1-6; CDR3 protein: CAWSERGRTPLHF; CDR3 DNA: TGTGCCTGGAGTGAAAGGGGCAGGACACCCCTCCACTTT
D gene: -; V gene: TRBV1; clone size: -; J gene: TRBJ1-5; CDR3 protein: CTSRPGGRPQHF; CDR3 DNA: TGCACCAGCCGGCCGGGAGGTCGGCCCCAGCATTTT
D gene: -; V gene: TRBV9; clone size: -; J gene: TRBJ1-2; CDR3 protein: CASSVGDRYGYTF; CDR3 DNA: TGTGCCAGCAGCGTCGGAGATCGCTATGGCTACACCTTC
D gene: -; V gene: TRBV6-2/TRBV6-3; clone size: -; J gene: TRBJ1-6; CDR3 protein: CASSYLDSYSPLHF; CDR3 DNA: TGTGCCAGCAGTTACCTGGACAGCTATTCACCCCTCCACTTT
D gene: TRBD1; V gene: TRBV5-4; clone size: -; J gene: TRBJ1-6; CDR3 protein: CASSLGQVNSPLHF; CDR3 DNA: TGTGCCAGCAGCCTGGGACAGGTCAATTCACCCCTCCACTTT
D gene: TRBD1; V gene: TRBV27; clone size: -; J gene: TRBJ1-1; CDR3 protein: CASSLSGQGKAFF; CDR3 DNA: TGTGCCAGCAGTTTATCCGGACAGGGGAAAGCTTTCTTT
D gene: TRBD2; V gene: TRBV20-1; clone size: -; J gene: TRBJ2-3; CDR3 protein: CSASRRGLAGGTDTQYF; CDR3 DNA: TGCAGTGCTAGTAGGCGGGGACTAGCGGGAGGGACAGATACGCAGTATTTT
D gene: -; V gene: TRBV10-3; clone size: -; J gene: TRBJ1-2; CDR3 protein: CAISRQEFYGYTF; CDR3 DNA: TGTGCCATCAGTCGACAGGAGTTCTATGGCTACACCTTC
D gene: -; V gene: TRBV4-1; clone size: once; J gene: TRBJ1-2; CDR3 protein: CASSQAGGYGYTF; CDR3 DNA: TGCGCCAGCAGCCAAGCGGGGGGCTATGGCTACACCTTC
D gene: TRBD1; V gene: TRBV18; clone size: -; J gene: TRBJ1-6; CDR3 protein: CASSLTGTGENSPLHF; CDR3 DNA: TGTGCCAGCTCGCTAACCGGGACAGGGGAGAATTCACCCCTCCACTTT
D gene: -; V gene: TRBV7-9; clone size: -; J gene: TRBJ1-2; CDR3 protein: CASSPEKGDVGYTF; CDR3 DNA: TGTGCCAGCAGCCCAGAGAAGGGAGATGTGGGCTACACCTTC
D gene: TRBD1; V gene: TRBV7-8; clone size: -; J gene: TRBJ1-2; CDR3 protein: CASSGDSHGYTF; CDR3 DNA: TGTGCCAGCAGCGGGGACAGCCATGGCTACACCTTC
D gene: TRBD1; V gene: TRBV5-4; clone size: -; J gene: TRBJ2-6; CDR3 protein: CASSLTGGISGANVLTF; CDR3 DNA: TGTGCCAGCAGCTTGACAGGGGGAATCTCTGGGGCCAACGTCCTGACTTTC
D gene: TRBD1; V gene: TRBV25-1; clone size: -; J gene: TRBJ1-2; CDR3 protein: CASSELQGAGVRGYTF; CDR3 DNA: TGTGCCAGCAGTGAATTACAGGGGGCAGGGGTGCGTGGCTACACCTTC
D gene: TRBD1; V gene: TRBV7-3; clone size: -; J gene: TRBJ2-1; CDR3 protein: CASSRDRNNEQFF; CDR3 DNA: TGTGCCAGCAGCAGGGACAGGAACAATGAGCAGTTCTTC
D gene: -; V gene: TRBV5-1; clone size: -; J gene: TRBJ2-7; CDR3 protein: CASSSFLAGDEQYF; CDR3 DNA: TGCGCCAGCAGCTCTTTTCTAGCTGGGGACGAGCAGTACTTC
D gene: -; V gene: TRBV28; clone size: -; J gene: TRBJ2-7; CDR3 protein: CASSTYEQYF; CDR3 DNA: TGTGCCAGCAGCACCTACGAGCAGTACTTC
D gene: -; V gene: TRBV10-1; clone size: -; J gene: TRBJ2-7; CDR3 protein: CASSEGQGTFYEQYF; CDR3 DNA: TGCGCCAGCAGTGAGGGGCAGGGCACCTTCTACGAGCAGTACTTC
D gene: TRBD1; V gene: TRBV27; clone size: once; J gene: TRBJ2-7; CDR3 protein: CASRLQGNYEQYF; CDR3 DNA: TGTGCCAGCAGACTACAGGGGAACTACGAGCAGTACTTC
D gene: TRBD2; V gene: TRBV7-7; clone size: -; J gene: TRBJ2-5; CDR3 protein: CASSLGSGGETQYF; CDR3 DNA: TGTGCTAGCAGCTTAGGTTCGGGAGGAGAGACCCAGTACTTC
D gene: TRBD2; V gene: TRBV25-1; clone size: few; J gene: TRBJ2-2; CDR3 protein: CASSDHRGAGELFF; CDR3 DNA: TGTGCCAGCAGTGACCATCGGGGGGCCGGGGAGCTGTTTTTT
D gene: -; V gene: TRBV6-5; clone size: -; J gene: TRBJ2-7; CDR3 protein: CASSPVAEYEQYF; CDR3 DNA: TGTGCCAGCAGTCCCGTGGCGGAGTACGAGCAGTACTTC
D gene: -; V gene: TRBV13; clone size: -; J gene: TRBJ2-7; CDR3 protein: CASSSNQGGISYEQYF; CDR3 DNA: TGTGCCAGCAGCTCTAATCAGGGAGGAATCTCCTACGAGCAGTACTTC
D gene: -; V gene: TRBV6-5; clone size: -; J gene: TRBJ1-6; CDR3 protein: CASSLYTGQNSPLHF; CDR3 DNA: TGTGCCAGCAGTTTATACACAGGGCAGAATTCACCCCTCCACTTT
D gene: -; V gene: TRBV6-5; clone size: -; J gene: TRBJ2-7; CDR3 protein: CASSYKSEQYF; CDR3 DNA: TGTGCCAGCAGTTACAAGAGCGAGCAGTACTTC
D gene: -; V gene: TRBV5-1; clone size: -; J gene: TRBJ1-1; CDR3 protein: CASSSFGESAEAFF; CDR3 DNA: TGCGCCAGCAGCTCGTTCGGAGAAAGCGCTGAAGCTTTCTTT
D gene: TRBD1; V gene: TRBV2; clone size: -; J gene: TRBJ1-4; CDR3 protein: CASSETPVTGGDF; CDR3 DNA: TGTGCCAGCAGTGAAACCCCCGTGACAGGGGGGGATTTT
D gene: -; V gene: TRBV30; clone size: -; J gene: TRBJ2-1; CDR3 protein: CAWSVGHTFGNEQFF; CDR3 DNA: TGTGCCTGGAGTGTGGGGCACACTTTTGGGAATGAGCAGTTCTTC
D gene: TRBD1; V gene: TRBV28; clone size: -; J gene: TRBJ1-6; CDR3 protein: CASSPTTGGRSPLHF; CDR3 DNA: TGTGCCAGCAGTCCCACTACAGGGGGCAGGTCACCCCTCCACTTT
D gene: TRBD2; V gene: TRBV9; clone size: -; J gene: TRBJ2-1; CDR3 protein: CASSSRTSWTSDEQFF; CDR3 DNA: TGTGCCAGCAGCTCCAGGACTAGCTGGACTTCGGATGAGCAGTTCTTC
D gene: -; V gene: TRBV6-5; clone size: -; J gene: TRBJ1-2; CDR3 protein: CASSTRTEPIGYTF; CDR3 DNA: TGTGCCAGCAGTACACGGACAGAGCCTATTGGCTACACCTTC
D gene: TRBD1; V gene: TRBV7-6; clone size: -; J gene: TRBJ1-2; CDR3 protein: CASSSLLGQGAGYTF; CDR3 DNA: TGTGCCAGCAGCTCTCTTTTAGGACAGGGGGCTGGCTACACCTTC
D gene: -; V gene: TRBV9; clone size: -; J gene: TRBJ2-3; CDR3 protein: CASSVDPAGLATDTQYF; CDR3 DNA: TGTGCCAGCAGCGTAGACCCCGCGGGGTTAGCCACAGATACGCAGTATTTT
D gene: -; V gene: TRBV6-5; clone size: -; J gene: TRBJ2-7; CDR3 protein: CASTREVGETYEQYF; CDR3 DNA: TGTGCCAGCACCCGAGAGGTCGGGGAGACCTACGAGCAGTACTTC
D gene: -; V gene: TRBV4-1; clone size: -; J gene: TRBJ1-1; CDR3 protein: CASSQDQDLNTEAFF; CDR3 DNA: TGCGCCAGCAGCCAAGACCAGGATCTGAACACTGAAGCTTTCTTT
D gene: TRBD2; V gene: TRBV11-2; clone size: -; J gene: TRBJ2-3; CDR3 protein: CASSAGGNTDTQYF; CDR3 DNA: TGTGCCAGCAGCGCGGGGGGGAACACAGATACGCAGTATTTT
D gene: -; V gene: TRBV11-1; clone size: -; J gene: TRBJ2-2; CDR3 protein: CASSSDRQTTGELFF; CDR3 DNA: TGTGCCAGCAGCTCCGACAGGCAAACGACCGGGGAGCTGTTTTTT
D gene: TRBD1; V gene: TRBV19; clone size: -; J gene: TRBJ1-5; CDR3 protein: CASSDGTGGLEEPQHF; CDR3 DNA: TGTGCCAGTAGTGACGGGACAGGGGGTCTCGAGGAGCCCCAGCATTTT
D gene: -; V gene: TRBV9; clone size: many; J gene: TRBJ1-1; CDR3 protein: CASGPNSGMNTEAFF; CDR3 DNA: TGTGCCAGCGGACCCAACTCGGGAATGAACACTGAAGCTTTCTTT
D gene: TRBD1; V gene: TRBV29-1; clone size: -; J gene: TRBJ1-4; CDR3 protein: CSALRGTGGEKLFF; CDR3 DNA: TGCAGCGCCCTCCGGGGGACAGGGGGTGAAAAACTGTTTTTT
D gene: -; V gene: TRBV6-6; clone size: -; J gene: TRBJ2-3; CDR3 protein: CASSTRTATSTDTQYF; CDR3 DNA: TGTGCCAGCAGTACCAGGACAGCGACTAGCACAGATACGCAGTATTTT
D gene: TRBD1; V gene: TRBV7-8; clone size: -; J gene: TRBJ1-1; CDR3 protein: CASSPSRGQYTEAFF; CDR3 DNA: TGTGCCAGCAGCCCCTCAAGGGGGCAGTACACTGAAGCTTTCTTT
D gene: -; V gene: TRBV2; clone size: -; J gene: TRBJ2-2; CDR3 protein: CASSGTANTGELFF; CDR3 DNA: TGTGCCAGCAGTGGGACAGCTAACACCGGGGAGCTGTTTTTT
D gene: -; V gene: TRBV5-1; clone size: -; J gene: TRBJ1-2; CDR3 protein: CASSLSGDYGYTF; CDR3 DNA: TGCGCCAGCAGCTTATCAGGCGACTATGGCTACACCTTC
D gene: -; V gene: TRBV20-1; clone size: -; J gene: TRBJ1-1; CDR3 protein: CSPAGAGAFF; CDR3 DNA: TGCAGTCCAGCGGGGGCTGGAGCTTTCTTT
D gene: TRBD2; V gene: TRBV5-1; clone size: many; J gene: TRBJ2-7; CDR3 protein: CASSRTSATYEQYF; CDR3 DNA: TGCGCCAGCAGCAGGACTAGCGCTACCTACGAGCAGTACTTC
D gene: TRBD1; V gene: TRBV24-1; clone size: once; J gene: TRBJ1-4; CDR3 protein: CATSESPGGGEEKLFF; CDR3 DNA: TGTGCCACCAGTGAATCCCCAGGGGGCGGCGAGGAAAAACTGTTTTTT
D gene: -; V gene: TRBV25-1; clone size: -; J gene: TRBJ1-2; CDR3 protein: CASSDRYGYTF; CDR3 DNA: TGTGCCAGCAGTGATCGGTATGGCTACACCTTC
D gene: TRBD1; V gene: TRBV5-1; clone size: -; J gene: TRBJ2-2; CDR3 protein: CASSLFVGGQGGTGELFF; CDR3 DNA: TGCGCCAGCAGCTTGTTTGTCGGAGGACAGGGGGGAACCGGGGAGCTGTTTTTT
D gene: TRBD1; V gene: TRBV27; clone size: -; J gene: TRBJ1-5; CDR3 protein: CASSEQGGNQPQHF; CDR3 DNA: TGTGCCAGCAGTGAACAGGGGGGGAATCAGCCCCAGCATTTT